These T cell receptor beta chains were read from a single sample in a study of identical twins. TCRdb independently ran MiXCR on the 5' RACE reads; one entry per CDR3 protein. The sample shows 200,000 to 300,000 distinct CDR3 sequences, approximately 12% of them seen only once. The sample was also reused in another study, on yellow fever vaccine responses in identical twins.

Sequencing used memory (CD45RO+) T cells sorted from blood. The source is a young woman in good health. CDR3s include the opening cysteine and the closing phenylalanine or tryptophan. Each record gives: CDR3 DNA, CDR3 protein, clone size, D gene, V gene, J gene. D genes are given only for firm matches. For some rows the clone size is stated as once, few or many, or as a class when expanded; others skip it.

TGTGCCAGCCTGGACAGCGGGTTTCTCCCCTATGGCTACACCTTC	CASLDSGFLPYGYTF	few	NA	TRBV11-3	TRBJ1-2
TGCGCCAGCAGCCCCCCCGGGGGTCTAACCTACGAGCAGTACTTC	CASSPPGGLTYEQYF	NA	NA	TRBV4-3	TRBJ2-7
TGTGCCAGCAGCTTCGCTGGACAGGGGACAGATACGCAGTATTTT	CASSFAGQGTDTQYF	NA	TRBD1	TRBV5-6	TRBJ2-3
TGTGCCAGCAGCGGCAACCCGGCAGGTTCGAACACCGGGGAGCTGTTTTTT	CASSGNPAGSNTGELFF	few	NA	TRBV9	TRBJ2-2
TGCGCCAGCAGCTTCTCAGCGGGACGAGAGACCCAGTACTTC	CASSFSAGRETQYF	many	TRBD2	TRBV5-1	TRBJ2-5
TGCAGTGCTAGACTATACGGGAGGACGAACACCGGGGAGCTGTTTTTT	CSARLYGRTNTGELFF	few	TRBD2	TRBV20-1	TRBJ2-2
TGTGCCAGCAGCTTTCTTGGGGGGCCCACCAATGAGCAGTTCTTC	CASSFLGGPTNEQFF	many	NA	TRBV11-2	TRBJ2-1
TGTGCCATCAGGACACAAAGCACAGATACGCAGTATTTT	CAIRTQSTDTQYF	few	NA	TRBV10-3	TRBJ2-3
TGTGCCAGCAGCTTAGGAGTCGACAGACCCTACGAGCAGTACTTC	CASSLGVDRPYEQYF	NA	NA	TRBV7-2	TRBJ2-7
TGCGCCAGCAGCTTGGCCTTGCGAGGGTCCGGGGAGCTGTTTTTT	CASSLALRGSGELFF	many	NA	TRBV5-1	TRBJ2-2
TGTGCCAGCAGTCGATATAAGACAGGGGCTGAAGCTTTCTTT	CASSRYKTGAEAFF	NA	TRBD1	TRBV6-1	TRBJ1-1
TGTGCCATGAGCCCGGGATACCAAGAGACCCAGTACTTC	CAMSPGYQETQYF	NA	NA	TRBV5-4	TRBJ2-5
TGTGCCAGCAGTCCCCTGGACGGTTACACCGGGGAGCTGTTTTTT	CASSPLDGYTGELFF	few	NA	TRBV27	TRBJ2-2
TGTGCCAGCAGCGTAGAAAGGGGGCTAGCCGGGAGGGGCTACAATGAGCAGTTCTTC	CASSVERGLAGRGYNEQFF	few	NA	TRBV9	TRBJ2-1
TGTGCCAGCACCGGGACAGGGGACTACGAGCAGTACTTC	CASTGTGDYEQYF	many	TRBD1	TRBV5-6	TRBJ2-7
TGCAGCGTTGATGATCTGGAAAACACCGGGGAGCTGTTTTTT	CSVDDLENTGELFF	many	NA	TRBV29-1	TRBJ2-2